The 14 T cell receptor beta chains listed next were all sequenced from one sample in a study of regulatory T cells in long-lasting Graves disease. Time point specified: newly diagnosed GD, antithyroid drugs for less than 3 months. Extracted PBMC RNA gave rise to the TCR library. CDR3-region Arm-PCR and iRepertoire HTBI primers produced the TCR beta libraries. TCRdb processed the multiplex PCR reads anew with MiXCR; each CDR3 protein has one entry. The repertoire holds a few hundred thousand distinct CDR3 sequences, with 15% to 20% as singletons. This sample also belongs to another study, concerning T cells in Graves' hyperthyroidism and ophthalmopathy.

The sequencing here drew on peripheral blood mononuclear cells (PBMCs), taken at new diagnosis, from a patient treated with antithyroid drugs. The receptors were gathered from a woman in her 30s with Graves disease.

Worth noting for this clonotype: A read error is the likely source, as a far larger clone sits one nucleotide away. V gene TRBV5-5 combines with J gene TRBJ2-1; 14 nucleotides align to TRBD2. This CDR3 contains 19 residues. CDR1 is SGHKS, CDR2 YYEKEE, per germline (reference sequence). The CDR3 DNA reads as TGCGCCAGCCCTGATCTGGGACTAGCGGGGGAAGCACCATACAATGGGCAGTTCTTC. Encoded protein: CASPDLGLAGEAPYNGQFF.

This clonotype was seen at least ten times. The chain joins TRBV4-2 to TRBJ2-1; tentative D call: TRBD2 (5 bases). The CDR3 is 17 residues long. In germline, CDR1 is LGHNA, CDR2 YNFKEQ. V lost 7 bases to trimming and J lost 7 bases, with 26 bases between them. CDR3 coding DNA: TGTGCCAGCACCAACTCTAGATTAGCGAGTTTAGGGAATGAGCAGTTCTTC. Residues: CASTNSRLASLGNEQFF.

This rearrangement joins TRBV4-1 to TRBJ1-5; D ambiguous. Germline CDR1 and CDR2: MGHRA and YSYEKL. The CDR3 spans 17 residues. Between the trimmed V and J ends, which lost 0 bases and 5 bases, there was a span of 17 bases. CDR3 sequence (DNA): TGCGCCAGCAGCCAAGATCCCCTCGGAGGCAACCATCAGCCCCAGCATTTT. As protein: CASSQDPLGGNHQPQHF.

The chain carries TRBV28 and TRBJ2-7; D call uncertain. Trimming stripped 3 bases from V and 5 bases from J, with 11 bases between. The CDR3 extends over 13 amino acids. Germline loops: CDR1 MDHEN, CDR2 SYDVKM. The CDR3 DNA reads as TGTGCCAGCAGTTTGGTTTCTAGAAACGAGCAGTACTTC. Translated, it gives CASSLVSRNEQYF.

This clonotype was counted many times. V usage is TRBV11-2 and J usage is TRBJ2-7; D is uncertain. This CDR3 is 16 amino acids long. V was cut by 1 base and J by 3 bases, with 16 bases left in between. Germline lookup yields CDR1 SGHAT and CDR2 FQNNGV. The CDR3 sequence is CASSLGTITSSYEQYF. The CDR3 bases are TGTGCCAGCAGCTTAGGCACAATCACCAGTAGCTACGAGCAGTACTTC.

The chain carries TRBV20-1 and TRBJ1-5; TRBD1 aligns across 7 bases. V gave up 0 bases and J gave up 6 bases; unmatched junction bases: 8. The CDR3 is 15 residues long. Germline V gene data show CDR1 as DFQATT and CDR2 as SNEGSKA (reference sequence). CDR3 amino acids: CSARDRFQGVQPQHF. DNA of the CDR3: TGCAGTGCTAGAGATCGTTTCCAGGGGGTTCAGCCCCAGCATTTT.

This clonotype occurred many times. This chain joins TRBV6-2 or TRBV6-3 and TRBJ2-4, with 9 bases aligning to TRBD1. The germline V gene encodes CDR1 MNHEY and CDR2 SVGEGT. The CDR3 is 16 residues long. V shed 4 bases, J shed 0 bases, and the junction held 4 bases outside the gene matches. The CDR3 loop reads CASSSRQGVAKNIQYF. The CDR3, as DNA: TGTGCCAGCAGTTCCCGACAGGGGGTAGCCAAAAACATTCAGTACTTC.

This clonotype was seen once. The rearrangement joins TRBV6-7 to TRBJ2-7, with D possibly matching TRBD2 (6 bases). TRBV6-7 belongs to the ORF category, with a function that is uncertain. The CDR3 runs 17 residues. Trimming stripped 3 bases from V and 3 bases from J, with 21 bases between. In DNA, the CDR3 is TGTGCCAGCAGTTATTCACACCTAACCGGGACTGACTACGAGCAGTACTTC. It yields the protein CASSYSHLTGTDYEQYF.

The chain is built from TRBV4-1 and TRBJ1-6, with D possibly TRBD1 on 5 matching bases. Trimming stripped 4 bases from V and 4 bases from J, with 11 bases between. CDR3 length equals 15 residues. Germline CDR1 is MGHRA and CDR2 is YSYEKL. The CDR3 DNA reads TGCGCCAGCAGCCCTGGGGGGGGATATAATTCACCCCTCCACTTT. The encoded protein is CASSPGGGYNSPLHF.

At least ten counts were recorded for this clonotype. V gene TRBV29-1 combines with J gene TRBJ1-1, with 8 bases fitting TRBD1. Trimming took 7 bases from V and 6 from J; bases not matched to a gene: 7. The germline V gene has CDR1 SQVTM and CDR2 ANQGSEA. The CDR3 is 12 residues long. CDR3 region: CSASGGSAEAFF. Here the CDR3 DNA reads TGCAGCGCCTCAGGGGGCTCGGCTGAAGCTTTCTTT.

Only a few counts were recorded for this clonotype. CDR3 loop: CSARDQTGGEKLFF. Written as DNA, the CDR3 is TGCAGTGCTAGAGATCAGACGGGGGGTGAAAAACTGTTTTTT. V is TRBV20-1 and J is TRBJ1-4, with D tentatively TRBD1 (5 bases). The CDR3 totals 14 residues. Trimming took off 0 bases at V and 7 bases at J, with 12 bases between the two ends. The germline CDR1 and CDR2 sequences are DFQATT and SNEGSKA (reference sequence).

This clonotype has at least ten counts. This chain uses TRBV3-1 with TRBJ1-2, with 9 nucleotides matching TRBD1. Germline CDR1 and CDR2: LGHDT and YNNKEL (reference sequence). Trimming cost V 3 bases and J 3 bases; bases outside gene matches: 5. This CDR3 has 15 residues. The CDR3 spells CASSQNRGRDYGYTF. CDR3 DNA: TGTGCCAGCAGCCAGAACAGGGGGCGCGACTATGGCTACACCTTC.

To note about this clonotype: This is likely an artifact of a read error, given a far larger clone one base away. The chain joins TRBV13 to TRBJ2-7; perhaps TRBD1 as D (6 bases). This CDR3 has 16 residues. Looked up from germline, CDR1 is PRHDT and CDR2 is FYEKMQ (reference sequence). In DNA form, the CDR3 reads TGTGCCAGCAGCTTAGCGCCGGACAGTAGAGGGTACGGGCAGTACTTC. Protein sequence: CASSLAPDSRGYGQYF.

This clonotype was recorded a few times. The chain links TRBV19 to TRBJ2-1; no clear D gene. The germline V gene encodes CDR1 LNHDA and CDR2 SQIVND (reference sequence). V was shortened by 4 bases and J by 3 bases, with 16 bases between the two germline ends. This CDR3 region has 16 residues. CDR3 residues: CASSNTAYLDYNEQFF. The CDR3 DNA is TGTGCCAGTAGTAATACAGCGTACCTTGACTACAATGAGCAGTTCTTC.